Presented here are 14 T cell receptor beta chains from one specimen sequenced in a study of blood T cell repertoires in COVID-19. Generated by immunoSEQ multiplex PCR, the TCRdb table keeps only in-frame clones and is missing some. This sample yields some 150,000 clones, of which just under 85% are seen a single time; about 29% belongs to the top ten. The sequencing sample was made of peripheral blood. The source of these receptors is a woman aged 55-69 years with acute or convalescent COVID-19.

This chain uses TRBV7-3 with TRBJ2-1; D is perhaps TRBD2 (6 bases). Trimming stripped 2 bases from V and 2 bases from J, with 10 bases between. There are 15 residues in the CDR3. Per germline, CDR1 SGHTA and CDR2 FQGTGA. The chain's CDR3 is CASSLDSGTYNEQFF. For the CDR3, the DNA is TGTGCCAGCAGCTTAGATAGCGGCACCTACAATGAGCAGTTCTTC.

The CDR3 bases are TGTGCCAGCAGCCAAGATCGAGGACGCCGGGGATATAACGAGCAGTACTTC. Encoded protein: CASSQDRGRRGYNEQYF. The chain is built from TRBV4-2 and TRBJ2-7; maybe TRBD2 (5 bases). The CDR3 is 17 amino acids. V was clipped by 0 bases and J by 5 bases, with 20 bases between them. The V gene's germline CDR1 is LGHNA and CDR2 YNFKEQ.

This clone came up a few times. CDR3 residues: CAIKRDIDTEAFF. The CDR3 DNA reads as TGTGCCATCAAAAGGGACATCGACACTGAAGCTTTCTTT. The rearrangement links TRBV10-3 to TRBJ1-1; D perhaps matches TRBD1 (6 bases). The CDR3 is 13 amino acids. Trimming stripped 7 bases from V and 3 bases from J, with 12 bases between. Germline V gene sequence: CDR1 ENHRY, CDR2 SYGVKD.

The chain recombines TRBV2 with TRBJ2-7; possible D gene TRBD2, 7 bases. Trimming removed 4 bases from V and 5 bases from J, with 15 bases in between. This CDR3 is 14 amino acids long. Germline V gene data show CDR1 as SNHLY and CDR2 as FYNNEI. The CDR3 loop is CASSVEGGPHEQYF. The CDR3 DNA reads TGTGCCAGCAGTGTGGAGGGGGGGCCCCACGAGCAGTACTTC.

Written as DNA, the CDR3 is TGTGCCAGCAGCTTACAGTCTAGCGGGGGGGTTTACGAGCAGTACTTC. It is translated as CASSLQSSGGVYEQYF. The chain uses TRBV7-6 and TRBJ2-7; 12 bases match TRBD2. V lost 2 bases to trimming and J lost 4 bases; unmatched junction nucleotides: 6. CDR1 is SGHVS, CDR2 FNYEAQ, per germline. This CDR3 contains 16 residues. Full variable domain (rest looked up from reference TRBV7-6 and TRBJ2-7): GAGVSQSPRYKVTKRGQDVALRCDPISGHVSLYWYRQALGQGPEFLTYFNYEAQQDKSGLPNDRFSAERPEGSISTLTIQRTEQRDSAMYRCASSLQSSGGVYEQYFGPGTRLTVT.

V gene TRBV11-2 combines with J gene TRBJ2-2; the match to TRBD1 covers 7 bases. The CDR3 contains 14 residues. The germline V gene has CDR1 SGHAT and CDR2 FQNNGV. Unmatched junction bases numbered 4, after V lost 5 bases and J lost 4 bases. The CDR3 DNA sequence: TGTGCCAGCAGCACCCGACAGGGCACCGGGGAGCTGTTTTTT. This gives the protein CASSTRQGTGELFF.

The CDR3 reads CASSLAQGSGNTIYF. CDR3 in DNA: TGTGCCAGCAGCTTAGCGCAGGGCTCTGGAAACACCATATATTTT. The chain recombines TRBV7-9 with TRBJ1-3, with D perhaps TRBD1 (5 bases). V dropped 0 bases and J dropped 0 bases, with 6 bases sitting between them. The V gene's germline CDR1 is SEHNR and CDR2 FQNEAQ (reference sequence). CDR3 length equals 15 residues.

V is TRBV5-1 and J is TRBJ1-1; D may be TRBD1 (5 bases). Germline values: CDR1 SGHRS, CDR2 YFSETQ. The V and J ends lost 7 bases and 1 base respectively, with 23 bases between them. The CDR3 consists of 17 residues. CDR3 sequence reads: CASGDSRVQLGNTEAFF. The CDR3 DNA sequence: TGCGCCAGCGGCGACAGCAGGGTCCAGCTGGGGAACACTGAAGCTTTCTTT.

This chain joins TRBV7-9 and TRBJ1-6; maybe TRBD1 (6 bases). Germline V lookup: CDR1 SEHNR, CDR2 FQNEAQ (reference sequence). Between the trimmed V and J ends, which lost 1 base and 3 bases, there was a span of 13 bases. CDR3 length equals 17 residues. The CDR3 nucleotides are TGTGCCAGCAGCTTAGATGTAGGGGGTTACTATAATTCACCCCTCCACTTT. It encodes CASSLDVGGYYNSPLHF.

The chain uses TRBV12-5 and TRBJ2-5; 10 bases align to TRBD1. The V segment lost 6 bases and the J segment 4 bases; nucleotides outside the gene matches: 2. Germline CDR1 is LGHNT and CDR2 is FRNRAP. The CDR3 is made up of 13 amino acids. The CDR3 DNA is TGTGCTAGTGGGAGGACAGGGGGAGAGACCCAGTACTTC. Protein product: CASGRTGGETQYF.

This rearrangement joins TRBV5-1 to TRBJ2-1, with 10 bases that match TRBD2. Germline V CDR1 and CDR2: SGHRS, YFSETQ. CDR3 size: 16 residues. V was pared by 4 bases and J by 7 bases, with 11 bases of the junction left unmatched. The CDR3 loop is CASSLMSGGARNEQFF. Here the CDR3 DNA reads TGCGCCAGCAGCCTGATGAGCGGGGGGGCCAGAAATGAGCAGTTCTTC.

The J gene is TRBJ1-2, the V gene TRBV18; D is uncertain. The CDR3 covers 12 residues. Trimming left V 3 bases short and J 8 bases short, with 10 bases between. In germline, CDR1 is KGHSH, CDR2 LQKENI. The CDR3 DNA follows: TGTGCCAGCTCACCCACGGGGATCGGCTACACCTTC. Amino acids: CASSPTGIGYTF.

The chain joins TRBV14 to TRBJ1-6; TRBD1 agrees at 8 bases. The CDR3 is 17 residues long. V gave up 0 bases and J gave up 10 bases; unmatched junction bases: 11. Germline CDR1 reads SGHDN; CDR2 reads FVKESK. The CDR3 sequence: CASSQDAGGYPQSPLHF. The DNA of the CDR3 is TGTGCCAGCAGCCAAGACGCAGGGGGCTATCCCCAATCACCCCTCCACTTT.

This chain joins TRBV27 and TRBJ1-2; 7 bases line up with TRBD1. The CDR3 totals 14 residues. The V gene end was trimmed by 6 bases and the J gene end by 5 bases; junction bases not matched to a gene: 9. The germline CDR1 and CDR2 sequences are MNHEY and SMNVEV (reference sequence). CDR3 DNA: TGTGCCAGCAGGAGACAGGGTCTCGGATATGGCTACACCTTC. The encoded protein is CASRRQGLGYGYTF.